Sequencing of this TCR beta chain was carried out in a study of blood T cell repertoires in COVID-19. Overall study: Acute and convalescent COVID-19 samples came from the United States, Italy and Spain. Nucleic acid was either cDNA or gDNA, and it came from T cells, B-cell-depleted T cells, or PBMCs.

CDR3 length: 14 amino acids. Germline CDR1 and CDR2: LGHNA and YSLEER. Trimming left V 4 bases short and J 6 bases short, with 16 bases between. Authors' data handling: Estimation of nucleated cell counts relied on the amplification of reference gene primers. Produced via immunoSEQ multiplex PCR; TCRdb's table is partial and in-frame only. V and J calls plus clone size are reproduced from that table; the DNA served to infer D and trimming. The sample gives roughly 150,000 clones, 83% of which show up once; around 2.1% is in the top ten. The specimen was peripheral blood. The J gene is TRBJ2-7, the V gene TRBV4-3, with D perhaps matching TRBD1 (5 bases). The TCR comes from a woman of 80 years or more with acute or convalescent COVID-19. The CDR3 DNA reads TGCGCCAGCAGCCCCGGCGCAGGGTTCGGCGAGCAGTACTTC. Protein sequence: CASSPGAGFGEQYF.